The 7 T cell receptor beta chains reported below all come from one sample, sequenced in a study of blood T cells in healthy people across ages. Together with a sample-barcoded 5' primer, a J-beta primer mix was included in a second PCR lasting roughly 6 to 12 cycles. TCRdb reprocessed the 5' RACE reads with MiXCR, giving one entry per CDR3 protein. The data hold fewer than 650,000 distinct CDR3 sequences, with around 27% observed a single time. The data were also submitted as part of a second study, on T cells of mothers and their children.

Source material: blood. These receptors all stem from a boy aged 2 to 9 in good health.

This clonotype was found a few times. The chain has TRBV7-9 and TRBJ1-1; 8 bases are a match to TRBD1. The CDR3 is made up of 17 amino acids. Trimming cost V 4 bases and J 0 bases; bases outside gene matches: 10. In germline, CDR1 is SEHNR, CDR2 FQNEAQ (reference sequence). The CDR3 nucleotides read TGTGCCAGCAGCTACAAAAAGCAGGGGGCAGTGAACACTGAAGCTTTCTTT. This gives the protein CASSYKKQGAVNTEAFF.

V is TRBV6-1 and J is TRBJ2-3; D possibly matches TRBD1 or TRBD2 (6 bases each). The CDR3 has 15 amino acids. The germline V and J ends were trimmed by 8 bases and 1 base, with 16 bases remaining between them. Per germline, CDR1 MNHNS and CDR2 SASEGT. CDR3: CASLGGQTRTDTQYF. DNA of the CDR3: TGTGCCAGCCTGGGAGGACAGACACGCACAGATACGCAGTATTTT.

The chain combines TRBV18 with TRBJ1-2, with 9 bases matching TRBD1. V was clipped by 5 bases and J by 0 bases; unmatched bases: 7. The CDR3 extends over 16 amino acids. Germline CDR1 KGHSH, CDR2 LQKENI. CDR3 nucleotide sequence: TGTGCCAGCTCAACCCGGACAGGGGCCGCTAACTATGGCTACACCTTC. It translates to CASSTRTGAANYGYTF.

This clonotype was found a few times. CDR3 residues: CSAREEGKGGGRLYEQYF. The CDR3 bases are TGCAGTGCTAGAGAAGAAGGGAAGGGGGGAGGACGACTCTACGAGCAGTACTTC. The V and J genes are TRBV20-1 and TRBJ2-5, with D tentatively TRBD1 or TRBD2 (6 bases each). The J call may be faulty, since TRBJ2-7 better matches the DNA end. This CDR3 is 18 amino acids long. CDR1 DFQATT and CDR2 SNEGSKA come from the germline V gene (reference sequence).

This clonotype was counted a few times. This chain connects TRBV19 to TRBJ1-2; 8 bases map to TRBD1. Germline V gene data show CDR1 as LNHDA and CDR2 as SQIVND (reference sequence). CDR3 length: 13 amino acids. J gave up 4 bases and V 6 bases, and 4 bases lay outside the gene matches. CDR3 coding DNA: TGTGCCAGTAGCCGACAGGGGAGCTATGGCTACACCTTC. Its protein product is CASSRQGSYGYTF.

The table lists this clonotype with a few counts. At one of its ends the junction is not consistent with the germline gene, which may arise from a read error. The chain combines TRBV13 with TRBJ2-6, with 7 nucleotides matching TRBD1. The CDR3 loop spans 16 amino acids. CDR1 is PRHDT, CDR2 FYEKMQ, per germline (reference sequence). Here the CDR3 DNA reads TGTGCCAGCAGCCCATGGACAGGCTCTGGGCCCAACGTCCTGACTTTC. Translating it yields CASSPWTGSGPNVLTF.

This clonotype was observed many times. This chain joins TRBV27 and TRBJ2-3; no definite D call. V was cut by 5 bases and J by 2 bases, with 17 bases left in between. The CDR3 totals 16 residues. CDR1 and CDR2 (germline): MNHEY, SMNVEV (reference sequence). The CDR3 nucleotides read TGTGCCAGCAGTCCCCAAGCAGTTACTATCACAGATACGCAGTATTTT. It encodes CASSPQAVTITDTQYF.